This is a list of T cell receptor beta chains from one sample in a study of blood T cell repertoires in COVID-19. Sequenced by immunoSEQ multiplex PCR; TCRdb stores in-frame clones only, minus some. The data hold 180,000 or so clones, with around 82% observed a single time. Input material: PBMCs or T cells enriched from blood (not recorded which). These receptor sequences come from a woman between 50 and 59 years old in a cohort exposed to, infected with or recovered from COVID-19 (not recorded which). CDR3s include the opening cysteine and the closing phenylalanine or tryptophan. A D gene is named only where the DNA matches it firmly. Rows may omit the clone size; those that give it use once, few, many or a size class.

cdr3_nt cdr3_aa cdr3_length clone_size j_call d_call v_call
TGTGCCAGCGGGTGGGGGGGCACAGATACGCAGTATTTT CASGWGGTDTQYF 13 . TRBJ2-3 . TRBV27
TGCGCCAGCAGCTTGGGGCCGTCAGGCCGTTTGAGCAATCAGCCCCAGCATTTT CASSLGPSGRLSNQPQHF 18 once TRBJ1-5 . TRBV5-1
TGTGCCAGCAGCGCGGCCGTTTCCTTGAGGGAGACCCAGTACTTC CASSAAVSLRETQYF 15 . TRBJ2-5 . TRBV5-8
TGTGCCAGTAGCACAGGGGTAGGTCAGCCCCAGCATTTT CASSTGVGQPQHF 13 . TRBJ1-5 TRBD1 TRBV19
TGTGCCAGCAGTGAAGCGGAGGGGGCCGGGGAGACCCAGTACTTC CASSEAEGAGETQYF 15 . TRBJ2-5 . TRBV2
TGTGCCAGTAGTACCCAGATGAACACTGAAGCTTTCTTT CASSTQMNTEAFF 13 . TRBJ1-1 . TRBV19
TGTGCCAGCACCTGGAGACAGGGAAACTCCTACGAGCAGTACTTC CASTWRQGNSYEQYF 15 . TRBJ2-7 TRBD1 TRBV28
TGTGCCAGCAGCCCACTGGGTAGCGTAACCGGGGAGCTGTTTTTT CASSPLGSVTGELFF 15 . TRBJ2-2 . TRBV11-2
TGTGCCAGCAGCCAAGGGGGCGGGGACTACACAGATACGCAGTATTTT CASSQGGGDYTDTQYF 16 . TRBJ2-3 TRBD2 TRBV4-2
TGTGCCAGCAGTTTTAACAGGAACTATAATTCACCCCTCCACTTT CASSFNRNYNSPLHF 15 . TRBJ1-6 . TRBV28
TGTGCCTGGAGTGTAAGCCCGAACACTGAAGCTTTCTTT CAWSVSPNTEAFF 13 . TRBJ1-1 . TRBV30
TGTGCCAGCAGTTTAGGACAGACCTACGAGCAGTACTTC CASSLGQTYEQYF 13 . TRBJ2-7 . TRBV27
TGTGCCAGTAGTACTGGATCCAGGGGCCAGCCCCAGCATTTT CASSTGSRGQPQHF 14 . TRBJ1-5 . TRBV19
TGTGCCAGCAGTTTAGGTCCGGGACAGGGAACAGATACGCAGTATTTT CASSLGPGQGTDTQYF 16 once TRBJ2-3 TRBD1 TRBV27
TGTGCCAGCAGCTTAGAAAGGGGGACTGAAGCTTTCTTT CASSLERGTEAFF 13 . TRBJ1-1 . TRBV7-2
TGTGCCAGCAGCCAGGATCGGGACACCGGGGAGCTGTTTTTT CASSQDRDTGELFF 14 . TRBJ2-2 . TRBV4-2
TGTGCCAGCAGGGCCCGATACTATGGCTACACCTTC CASRARYYGYTF 12 . TRBJ1-2 . TRBV6-5
TGTGCCACCAGCAGAGCGGGCGGGGGGGCCTACAATGAGCAGTTCTTC CATSRAGGGAYNEQFF 16 . TRBJ2-1 TRBD2 TRBV15
TGTGCCAGCAGCCGCTGGGAGGAGCAGCCCCAGCATTTT CASSRWEEQPQHF 13 . TRBJ1-5 . TRBV11-1
TGCAGCGCCACCCCGGGGAACCCGGACACTGAAGCTTTCTTT CSATPGNPDTEAFF 14 . TRBJ1-1 . TRBV29-1
TGTGCCAGCAGCTTCCCCGAAGGGGGACAGATTGATTCACCCCTCCACTTT CASSFPEGGQIDSPLHF 17 few TRBJ1-6 TRBD1 TRBV7-8
TGTGCCAGCAGCCCTGGGGAGAGAGGGTCGGAGACCCAGTACTTC CASSPGERGSETQYF 15 . TRBJ2-5 . TRBV5-5
TGTGCCAGCAGCCGCGAGGGTGCGGGGGAGCTGTTTTTT CASSREGAGELFF 13 . TRBJ2-2 . TRBV11-3
TGTGCCAGCAGCTCGAGGACAGGGTACGGGTGGGATACGCAGTATTTT CASSSRTGYGWDTQYF 16 . TRBJ2-3 TRBD1 TRBV11-2
TGTGCCAGCAGCTGGGACAGGGGTCAAGAGACCCAGTACTTC CASSWDRGQETQYF 14 once TRBJ2-5 TRBD1 TRBV6-2/TRBV6-3
TGTGCCAGCAGCTTGGACCCCGCGGGGGTAACAGATACGCAGTATTTT CASSLDPAGVTDTQYF 16 . TRBJ2-3 TRBD2 TRBV7-2
TGTGCCAGCAGACCCCGGGACAGGGGGCCCTCCGGGCAGTACTTC CASRPRDRGPSGQYF 15 . TRBJ2-7 TRBD1 TRBV28
TGTGCCAGCAGCCCTGGACTAGCGAACTACGAGCAGTACTTC CASSPGLANYEQYF 14 . TRBJ2-7 TRBD2 TRBV5-5
TGTGCCAGCAGTCCGCTTCAAGAGAGCTGGGGCTACACCTTC CASSPLQESWGYTF 14 . TRBJ1-2 . TRBV6-5
TGCGCCAGCAGCTTGGAAGGGGGTACCATATATTTT CASSLEGGTIYF 12 . TRBJ1-3 . TRBV5-1
TGTGCCAGCAGTGGGCCCCCCGGGGCCCAGTACTTC CASSGPPGAQYF 12 . TRBJ2-5 . TRBV2
TGTGCCAGCAGCTTAGGGGGGACTAGCGGGAGTCGGGGTGAGCAGTTCTTC CASSLGGTSGSRGEQFF 17 . TRBJ2-1 TRBD2 TRBV11-2
TGCGCCAGCAGTGTTGGGCAGGGTGTTGAAAAACTGTTTTTT CASSVGQGVEKLFF 14 . TRBJ1-4 . TRBV10-2
TGCGCCAGCAGCATGGGGGCAGGGAGCTCCTACGAGCAGTACTTC CASSMGAGSSYEQYF 15 . TRBJ2-7 . TRBV4-3
TGTGCCAGCAGTTTATTTGGACGGGGACTTTACGAGCAGTACTTC CASSLFGRGLYEQYF 15 . TRBJ2-7 . TRBV27
TGTGCCAGCAAGTTTGCGGGGGGGCTCGATGAGCAGTTCTTC CASKFAGGLDEQFF 14 . TRBJ2-1 TRBD2 TRBV11-2
TGTGCCAGTAGTTCTACCCAGACAGCGAACACTGAAGCTTTCTTT CASSSTQTANTEAFF 15 . TRBJ1-1 . TRBV19
TGTGCCAGCAGCTCCCAGGGTGGTGGGGAGACCCAGTACTTC CASSSQGGGETQYF 14 . TRBJ2-5 . TRBV7-6
TGTGCCTGGAGTACCCGGGGGTCAGGCCGTAATTCACCCCTCCACTTT CAWSTRGSGRNSPLHF 16 few TRBJ1-6 . TRBV30
TGTGCTAGTGCCCCCGGCGGGGTAACTGAAGCTTTCTTT CASAPGGVTEAFF 13 . TRBJ1-1 . TRBV12-5
TGTGCCAGCAGTCTAGGGTTCCAGGCGGGGCTTTACAATGAGCAGTTCTTC CASSLGFQAGLYNEQFF 17 . TRBJ2-1 . TRBV11-2
TGTGCCAGCAGCGCGACAGGGACTGGAAACACCATATATTTT CASSATGTGNTIYF 14 . TRBJ1-3 TRBD1 TRBV9
TGTGCCAGCAGTTCCCCCCGGACAGGGGGAGGGGATGAGCAGTTCTTC CASSSPRTGGGDEQFF 16 . TRBJ2-1 TRBD1 TRBV28
TGCGCCAGCAGAGGGACAGGGGGCGAGACCCAGTACTTC CASRGTGGETQYF 13 . TRBJ2-5 TRBD1 TRBV5-1
TGTGCCAGCTCACCAACGGGACAGCAAAATGAAAAACTGTTTTTT CASSPTGQQNEKLFF 15 . TRBJ1-4 TRBD1 TRBV18
TGTGCCAGCAGTGGGGAGAGTTATAGCAATCAGCCCCAGCATTTT CASSGESYSNQPQHF 15 . TRBJ1-5 . TRBV25-1
TGTGCCAGCAGCCCGGGACAGAGTAATGAAAAACTGTTTTTT CASSPGQSNEKLFF 14 many TRBJ1-4 TRBD1 TRBV5-4
TGTGCCAGCAGTGTTGGCCCGGGGAACACTGAAGCTTTCTTT CASSVGPGNTEAFF 14 . TRBJ1-1 . TRBV2
TGTGCCATCAGCCCAAAGGGAGACATGTCCTACGAGCAGTACTTC CAISPKGDMSYEQYF 15 . TRBJ2-7 . TRBV10-3
TGTGCCAGCAGTTTCCAGACGGGGATGTCAGGTGAAAAACTGTTTTTT CASSFQTGMSGEKLFF 16 . TRBJ1-4 . TRBV28
TGTGCCAGCAGCGTACCAGGACAGGGAGGTTCCTATAATTCACCCCTCCACTTT CASSVPGQGGSYNSPLHF 18 few TRBJ1-6 TRBD1 TRBV7-9